The T cell receptor (beta chain) described here comes from a study of long-term antiretroviral therapy in people with HIV. Findings and limits, study-wide: Clonal expansions arising prior to ART prevailed in the repertoire at every time point. The study collected no data on ART adherence, viral resistance or therapy changes.

Version v3.0 of the immunoSEQ assay ran at survey level. The assay was immunoSEQ multiplex PCR, and TCRdb's table has in-frame clones only and misses some. The sample has some 14,000 clones, roughly 82% seen once; the top ten hold 15% to 20%. For this clone: No antigen is known for it.

The specimen was unsorted PBMCs, collected 1.8 years before starting antiretroviral therapy. The TCR was taken from a woman in her thirties or forties with HIV.

This CDR3 reads CASSEWESHGDTEAFF. CDR3 in DNA: TGTGCCAGCAGTGAATGGGAGTCCCATGGGGACACTGAAGCTTTCTTT. This chain uses TRBV25-1 with TRBJ1-1; D gene unclear. Germline CDR1 and CDR2: MGHDK and SYGVNS. The V gene lost 1 base and the J gene lost 3 bases, with 15 bases spanning the gap. This CDR3 spans 16 amino acids.